The clone carrying this T cell receptor (beta chain) was observed many times. Its antigen is as yet unknown. There are 14 residues in the CDR3. Trimming stripped 5 bases from V and 4 bases from J, with 12 bases between. Germline V gene lookup returns CDR1 SGHTA and CDR2 FQGNSA. TCRdb re-analysed the 5' RACE reads in MiXCR, keeping a single row per CDR3 protein. The sample contains some 220,000 distinct CDR3 sequences, around 7.9% of which appear only once. The data originate from a study of CD8 T cells in ankylosing spondylitis. Study-wide results and limits: About eight highly homologous variants made up a TCR beta motif that seemed to typify ankylosing spondylitis blood.

This clonotype was sampled from a male donor with ankylosing spondylitis. The chain is built from TRBV7-2 and TRBJ1-5, with D uncertain. Sequencing used blood, either unsorted or a sorted T cell fraction (not recorded which). This CDR3 is CASSRGQFNQPQHF. The CDR3 coding sequence is TGTGCCAGCAGCCGAGGGCAGTTTAATCAGCCCCAGCATTTT. The whole variable domain, remainder taken from reference TRBV7-2 and TRBJ1-5, is GAGVSQSPSNKVTEKGKDVELRCDPISGHTALYWYRQSLGQGLEFLIYFQGNSAPDKSGLPSDRFSAERTGGSVSTLTIQRTQQEDSAVYLCASSRGQFNQPQHFGDGTRLSIL.